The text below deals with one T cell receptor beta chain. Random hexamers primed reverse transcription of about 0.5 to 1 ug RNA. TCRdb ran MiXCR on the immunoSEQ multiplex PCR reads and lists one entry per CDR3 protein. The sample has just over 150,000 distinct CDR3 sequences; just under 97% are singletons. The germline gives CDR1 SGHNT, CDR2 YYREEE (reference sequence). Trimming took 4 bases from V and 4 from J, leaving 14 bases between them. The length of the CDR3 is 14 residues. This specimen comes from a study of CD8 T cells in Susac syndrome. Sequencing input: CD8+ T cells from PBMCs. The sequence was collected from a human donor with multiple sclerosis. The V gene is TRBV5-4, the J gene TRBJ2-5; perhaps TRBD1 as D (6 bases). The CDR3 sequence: CASSGGRLGETQYF. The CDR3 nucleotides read TGTGCCAGCAGCGGGGGCAGGCTGGGAGAGACCCAGTACTTC.